This TCR beta chain stems from a study of shared clonotypes between healthy human individuals. Findings of the study overall: Non-shared clonotypes displayed generation probabilities falling below those of clonotypes present in all four donors. Larger estimated richness was generally seen in naive subsets than in memory subsets.

With 7 bases clipped from V and 4 bases from J, the junction kept 5 bases outside the gene matches. CDR3 size: 13 residues. Germline CDR1 MNHNS, CDR2 SASEGT. Libraries were prepared by immunoSEQ multiplex PCR; TCRdb keeps only in-frame clonotypes and omits some of them. This sample has approximately 2,300,000 clones, with 85% to 95% found just once. In the case of this clone: The antigen is undetermined.

This clonotype was sampled from a man aged 18-30 years in good health. Some clones in this sample may be carry-over from other donors' samples. The sequencing sample was made of naive CD4+ T cells from PBMCs. This sample's subset: CD45RA+ positively selected. The rearrangement links TRBV6-1 to TRBJ2-3; 7 bases fit TRBD1. The CDR3 coding sequence is TGTGCCAGCAAAATAACAGGGGCAGATACGCAGTATTTT. It yields the protein CASKITGADTQYF.